This T cell receptor (beta chain) was captured by sequencing in a study of blood T cell repertoires in COVID-19. Study at large: Collection of acute and convalescent COVID-19 samples took place in the United States, Italy and Spain.

TCRdb's table, derived via immunoSEQ multiplex PCR, lists solely in-frame clones and lacks some. Among under 300,000 clones listed, about 80% were seen once. Trimming left V 3 bases short and J 1 base short, with 6 bases between. Germline CDR1 and CDR2: KGHDR and SFDVKD. The CDR3 covers 14 residues. The clonotype comes from a woman older than 75 with active or convalescent COVID-19. The specimen sequenced was peripheral blood. The rearrangement uses TRBV24-1 and TRBJ1-5; D unresolved. DNA of the CDR3: TGTGCCACCAGTGATCGTCAGAGCAATCAGCCCCAGCATTTT. Amino acid sequence: CATSDRQSNQPQHF.